This entry lists 27 T cell receptor beta chains sequenced from one sample in a study of shared clonotypes between healthy human individuals. In the naive CD8 group, cells lacked CD45RO and were positively selected for CCR7, so terminally differentiated effector memory CD45RA+ cells were left out. Profiling relied on immunoSEQ multiplex PCR, and the TCRdb table lists in-frame clones only, not all of them. The sample records about 580,000 clones, roughly 98% being singletons. Sequenced: naive CD8+ T cells sorted from blood. These receptors were taken from a man aged 25 to 40 in good health.

Of note for this clone: This sample includes further DNA sequences coding for the same CDR3. The rearrangement joins TRBV9 to TRBJ1-5; D call uncertain. With 0 bases removed from V and 3 bases from J, the gap between germline ends came to 7 bases. The germline V gene has CDR1 SGDLS and CDR2 YYNGEE. The CDR3 has 14 amino acids. This CDR3 is CASSVGADNQPQHF. The CDR3, as DNA: TGTGCCAGCAGCGTAGGGGCTGACAATCAGCCCCAGCATTTT.

The chain couples TRBV4-1 to TRBJ2-1; D is ambiguous. V lost 4 bases, J lost 6 bases, and 10 bases lay in between. Germline lookup yields CDR1 MGHRA and CDR2 YSYEKL. The CDR3 sequence is 13 residues long. The CDR3 here is CASSRSASNEQFF. The CDR3 DNA follows: TGCGCCAGCAGCCGATCGGCGTCCAATGAGCAGTTCTTC.

This clone was recorded only once. V is TRBV5-1 and J is TRBJ2-1; D gene ambiguous. With 4 bases removed from V and 0 bases from J, the gap between germline ends came to 11 bases. The CDR3 has 15 residues. Germline CDR1 SGHRS, CDR2 YFSETQ. CDR3 DNA: TGCGCCAGCAGCCATAGACGAAACTCCTACAATGAGCAGTTCTTC. Protein product: CASSHRRNSYNEQFF.

The chain combines TRBV6-6 with TRBJ2-2; no definite D call. This CDR3 comprises 11 residues. V lost 8 bases to trimming and J lost 6 bases, with 7 bases between them. CDR1 is MNHNY, CDR2 SVGAGI, per germline (reference sequence). CDR3 sequence (DNA): TGTGCCAGCTTGAAAGCCGGGGAGCTGTTTTTT. As protein: CASLKAGELFF.

CDR3 in amino acids: CASSWGTDGKLFF. For the CDR3, the DNA is TGTGCCAGCAGCTGGGGGACCGATGGAAAACTGTTTTTT. The gene calls are TRBV7-9 and TRBJ1-4; TRBD1 might be the D (5 bases). V lost 4 bases, J lost 10 bases, and 13 bases lay in between. The CDR3 extends over 13 amino acids. CDR1 is SEHNR, CDR2 FQNEAQ, per germline (reference sequence).

This chain links TRBV11-2 with TRBJ2-7, with TRBD2 as a possible D gene (7 bases). The CDR3 consists of 16 residues. The germline CDR1 and CDR2 sequences are SGHAT and FQNNGV. Trimming removed 0 bases from V and 2 bases from J, with 14 bases in between. CDR3: CASSLDYSGGTYEQYF. CDR3 nucleotides: TGTGCCAGCAGCTTAGATTATTCGGGGGGCACCTACGAGCAGTACTTC.

In regard to this clone: The sample holds other DNA sequences that translate to the same CDR3. This chain links TRBV25-1 with TRBJ1-2; no firm D call. Germline lookup yields CDR1 MGHDK and CDR2 SYGVNS. Trimming pared 2 bases from V and 5 bases from J, leaving 9 bases between. The length of the CDR3 is 13 residues. For the CDR3, the DNA is TGTGCCAGCAGTGAAGGGGTGCTTTATGGCTACACCTTC. Its translation is CASSEGVLYGYTF.

This chain connects TRBV7-9 to TRBJ2-7; 15 bases are a match to TRBD2. Germline-derived CDR1 and CDR2 are SEHNR and FQNEAQ (reference sequence). The trim removed 5 bases at V and 4 bases at J, leaving 3 bases unmatched. The CDR3 is 15 amino acids. The CDR3 sequence: CASSPGTSGRYEQYF. CDR3 DNA: TGTGCCAGCAGCCCCGGGACTAGCGGGAGGTACGAGCAGTACTTC. Supplemented by reference TRBV7-9 and TRBJ2-7, the full variable domain reads DTGVSQNPRHKITKRGQNVTFRCDPISEHNRLYWYRQTLGQGPEFLTYFQNEAQLEKSRLLSDRFSAERPKGSFSTLEIQRTEQGDSAMYLCASSPGTSGRYEQYFGPGTRLTVT.

The chain carries TRBV30 and TRBJ1-5; D perhaps matches TRBD1 (5 bases). Germline values: CDR1 GTSNPN, CDR2 SVGIG (reference sequence). The V and J ends lost 7 bases and 6 bases respectively, with 16 bases between them. The CDR3 has 13 amino acids. The CDR3 is CAYSEGGVQPQHF. The CDR3 DNA reads TGTGCCTATTCCGAAGGAGGGGTTCAGCCCCAGCATTTT.

The rearrangement uses TRBV6-6 and TRBJ2-5; D perhaps matches TRBD2 (5 bases). CDR3 length: 16 amino acids. Trimming shortened V by 0 bases and J by 2 bases, and 13 bases separated the two germline ends. Germline V gives CDR1 MNHNY, CDR2 SVGAGI (reference sequence). In nucleotides, the CDR3 is TGTGCCAGCAGTTACTCGAACGCACTAGATCAAGAGACCCAGTACTTC. Translation: CASSYSNALDQETQYF.

V and J are TRBV5-5 and TRBJ2-5; D not certain. Trimming removed 4 bases from V and 3 bases from J, with 13 bases in between. This CDR3 has 14 residues. The germline V gene encodes CDR1 SGHKS and CDR2 YYEKEE (reference sequence). This chain's CDR3 is CASSLETSKETQYF. In nucleotides, the CDR3 is TGTGCCAGCAGCCTTGAAACATCGAAAGAGACCCAGTACTTC.

The chain joins TRBV5-1 to TRBJ2-1, with a weak D call TRBD2 (5 bases). Germline CDR1 is SGHRS and CDR2 is YFSETQ. Trimming shortened V by 0 bases and J by 0 bases, and 13 bases separated the two germline ends. The CDR3 covers 17 residues. The CDR3 DNA is TGCGCCAGCAGCTTGGAGCCGGGGATGAGCTCCTACAATGAGCAGTTCTTC. It yields the protein CASSLEPGMSSYNEQFF.

The V call is TRBV9, the J call TRBJ2-3; 8 bases fit TRBD1. In germline, CDR1 is SGDLS, CDR2 YYNGEE. V lost 4 bases to trimming and J lost 1 base; unmatched junction nucleotides: 14. The CDR3 has 18 residues. CDR3 coding DNA: TGTGCCAGCAGCACGCGCTACAGCACGGGACAGGGCACAGATACGCAGTATTTT. Translated, it gives CASSTRYSTGQGTDTQYF.

The genes are TRBV6-5 and TRBJ2-1; D might be TRBD2 (5 bases). From germline, CDR1 is MNHEY and CDR2 SVGAGI. Trimming stripped 7 bases from V and 0 bases from J, with 13 bases between. The CDR3 covers 15 residues. The CDR3 here is CASNVGESSYNEQFF. In DNA, the CDR3 is TGTGCCAGCAACGTCGGGGAGAGCTCCTACAATGAGCAGTTCTTC.

The V gene is TRBV4-1, the J gene TRBJ1-2; tentatively, D is TRBD1 (5 bases). The CDR3 is made up of 14 amino acids. The V end lost 4 bases, the J end lost 2 bases, and 11 bases lay between the germline ends. Germline V CDR1 and CDR2: MGHRA, YSYEKL. The CDR3 spells CASSPRDGNYGYTF. CDR3 sequence (DNA): TGCGCCAGCAGCCCGCGGGACGGAAACTATGGCTACACCTTC.

The chain carries TRBV9 and TRBJ2-1, with 12 positions matching TRBD2. After removal of 3 bases from V and 6 bases from J, the junction contained 4 bases not matched to a gene. Germline V gene sequence: CDR1 SGDLS, CDR2 YYNGEE. This CDR3 contains 15 residues. The CDR3 DNA is TGTGCCAGCAGCGCTAGCGGGAGGGCCCCCAATGAGCAGTTCTTC. This sequence encodes CASSASGRAPNEQFF.

CDR3 residues: CASSGGLGAYEQYF. The CDR3 DNA reads TGTGCCAGCAGTGGCGGCTTGGGGGCCTACGAGCAGTACTTC. The chain recombines TRBV6-5 with TRBJ2-7; D is perhaps TRBD1 or TRBD2 (5 bases each). The CDR3 totals 14 residues. The V end lost 5 bases, the J end lost 2 bases, and 13 bases lay between the germline ends. Germline-derived CDR1 and CDR2 are MNHEY and SVGAGI.

The chain uses TRBV7-2 and TRBJ1-2, with no clear D. CDR1 is SGHTA and CDR2 is FQGNSA in the germline V gene. Trimming pared 5 bases from V and 0 bases from J, leaving 10 bases between. The CDR3 runs 14 residues. The CDR3 bases are TGTGCCAGCAGCCCTCCGACTTCTAACTATGGCTACACCTTC. This sequence encodes CASSPPTSNYGYTF.

The chain recombines TRBV10-2 with TRBJ2-2; D not certain. Trimming stripped 6 bases from V and 7 bases from J, with 6 bases between. The CDR3 contains 11 residues. CDR1 is WSHSY, CDR2 SAAADI, per germline. The CDR3 DNA is TGCGCCAGCAGGGAAAGCGGGGAGCTGTTTTTT. It is translated as CASRESGELFF.

The V call is TRBV27, the J call TRBJ2-1, with D perhaps assigned TRBD1 or TRBD2 (5 bases each). CDR3 length: 14 amino acids. CDR1 and CDR2 from the germline V gene are MNHEY and SMNVEV (reference sequence). Trimming pared 5 bases from V and 6 bases from J, leaving 14 bases between. CDR3 residues: CASSPSWDVNEQFF. CDR3 nucleotide sequence: TGTGCCAGCAGTCCAAGTTGGGACGTCAATGAGCAGTTCTTC.

J is TRBJ2-7 and V is TRBV28, with a tentative D call TRBD1 (6 bases). The CDR3 has 15 amino acids. Trimming removed 1 base at V and 1 base at J, with 11 bases between. Germline V CDR1 and CDR2: MDHEN, SYDVKM. CDR3 residues: CASSLLQGGSYEQYF. Written as DNA, the CDR3 is TGTGCCAGCAGTTTATTACAGGGTGGTTCCTACGAGCAGTACTTC.

The chain uses TRBV29-1 and TRBJ2-5, with a possible D match to TRBD2 (5 bases). V lost 0 bases and J lost 2, with 13 bases in between. The V gene's germline CDR1 is SQVTM and CDR2 ANQGSEA. The CDR3 runs to 15 residues. For the CDR3, the DNA is TGCAGCGTTGAAGATCCCCGAAGGGAGCAAGAGACCCAGTACTTC. It codes for CSVEDPRREQETQYF.

The chain recombines TRBV28 with TRBJ2-3, with 11 bases identical to TRBD1. This CDR3 region has 15 residues. Germline CDR1 MDHEN, CDR2 SYDVKM. The ends lost 4 bases at V and 4 bases at J; junction bases unmatched: 4. CDR3 region: CASSSGQGVSDTQYF. The DNA for the CDR3 is TGTGCCAGCAGTTCGGGACAGGGGGTTTCAGATACGCAGTATTTT.

The rearrangement links TRBV7-9 to TRBJ1-5, with D perhaps matching TRBD1 (5 bases). Germline CDR1 and CDR2: SEHNR and FQNEAQ (reference sequence). Trimming pared 7 bases from V and 5 bases from J, leaving 12 bases between. The CDR3 loop spans 13 amino acids. The CDR3 spells CASTPGGDQPQHF. For the CDR3, the DNA is TGTGCCAGCACCCCGGGGGGGGATCAGCCCCAGCATTTT.

The V call is TRBV7-2, the J call TRBJ1-5, with TRBD1 identical over 8 bases. V lost 4 bases, J lost 4 bases, and 3 bases stayed unmatched. The CDR3 covers 14 residues. Germline loops: CDR1 SGHTA, CDR2 FQGNSA. In nucleotides, the CDR3 is TGTGCCAGCAGCTCCAGGGGGCAGAATCAGCCCCAGCATTTT. Its translation is CASSSRGQNQPQHF.

The chain has TRBV21-1 and TRBJ2-3; the table names TRBD2, a call not compared with the DNA. TRBV21-1 is noted as a pseudogene. The CDR3 is 19 amino acids. CDR3 sequence (DNA): TGTGCCAGCAGCAAACAACCTCGGGTGGCGGGAGAATCTATATGTACGCAGTATTTT. Amino acids: CASSKQPRVAGESICTQYF.

The chain has TRBV28 and TRBJ2-7; 9 positions agree with TRBD2. V lost 3 bases to trimming and J lost 8 bases; unmatched junction nucleotides: 8. This CDR3 has 14 residues. Germline-derived CDR1 and CDR2 are MDHEN and SYDVKM. CDR3 loop: CASSFISGSVKQYF. In nucleotides, the CDR3 is TGTGCCAGCAGTTTTATTAGCGGGAGTGTAAAGCAGTACTTC.